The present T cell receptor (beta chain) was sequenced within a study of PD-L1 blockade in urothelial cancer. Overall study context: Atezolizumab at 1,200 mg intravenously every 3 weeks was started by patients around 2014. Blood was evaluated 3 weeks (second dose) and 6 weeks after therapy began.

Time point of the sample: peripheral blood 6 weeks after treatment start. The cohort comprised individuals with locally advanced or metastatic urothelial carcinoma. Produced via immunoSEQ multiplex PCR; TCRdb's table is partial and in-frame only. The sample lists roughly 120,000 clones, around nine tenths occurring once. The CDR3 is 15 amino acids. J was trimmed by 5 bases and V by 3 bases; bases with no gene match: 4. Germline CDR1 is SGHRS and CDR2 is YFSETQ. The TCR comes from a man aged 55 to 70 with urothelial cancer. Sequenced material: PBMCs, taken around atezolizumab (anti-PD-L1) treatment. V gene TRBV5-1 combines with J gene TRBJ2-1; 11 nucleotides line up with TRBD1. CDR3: CASSWGQGVNNEQFF. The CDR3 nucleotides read TGCGCCAGCAGCTGGGGACAGGGGGTCAACAATGAGCAGTTCTTC. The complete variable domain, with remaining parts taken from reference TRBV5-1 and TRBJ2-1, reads KAGVTQTPRYLIKTRGQQVTLSCSPISGHRSVSWYQQTPGQGLQFLFEYFSETQRNKGNFPGRFSGRQFSNSRSEMNVSTLELGDSALYLCASSWGQGVNNEQFFGPGTRLTVL.